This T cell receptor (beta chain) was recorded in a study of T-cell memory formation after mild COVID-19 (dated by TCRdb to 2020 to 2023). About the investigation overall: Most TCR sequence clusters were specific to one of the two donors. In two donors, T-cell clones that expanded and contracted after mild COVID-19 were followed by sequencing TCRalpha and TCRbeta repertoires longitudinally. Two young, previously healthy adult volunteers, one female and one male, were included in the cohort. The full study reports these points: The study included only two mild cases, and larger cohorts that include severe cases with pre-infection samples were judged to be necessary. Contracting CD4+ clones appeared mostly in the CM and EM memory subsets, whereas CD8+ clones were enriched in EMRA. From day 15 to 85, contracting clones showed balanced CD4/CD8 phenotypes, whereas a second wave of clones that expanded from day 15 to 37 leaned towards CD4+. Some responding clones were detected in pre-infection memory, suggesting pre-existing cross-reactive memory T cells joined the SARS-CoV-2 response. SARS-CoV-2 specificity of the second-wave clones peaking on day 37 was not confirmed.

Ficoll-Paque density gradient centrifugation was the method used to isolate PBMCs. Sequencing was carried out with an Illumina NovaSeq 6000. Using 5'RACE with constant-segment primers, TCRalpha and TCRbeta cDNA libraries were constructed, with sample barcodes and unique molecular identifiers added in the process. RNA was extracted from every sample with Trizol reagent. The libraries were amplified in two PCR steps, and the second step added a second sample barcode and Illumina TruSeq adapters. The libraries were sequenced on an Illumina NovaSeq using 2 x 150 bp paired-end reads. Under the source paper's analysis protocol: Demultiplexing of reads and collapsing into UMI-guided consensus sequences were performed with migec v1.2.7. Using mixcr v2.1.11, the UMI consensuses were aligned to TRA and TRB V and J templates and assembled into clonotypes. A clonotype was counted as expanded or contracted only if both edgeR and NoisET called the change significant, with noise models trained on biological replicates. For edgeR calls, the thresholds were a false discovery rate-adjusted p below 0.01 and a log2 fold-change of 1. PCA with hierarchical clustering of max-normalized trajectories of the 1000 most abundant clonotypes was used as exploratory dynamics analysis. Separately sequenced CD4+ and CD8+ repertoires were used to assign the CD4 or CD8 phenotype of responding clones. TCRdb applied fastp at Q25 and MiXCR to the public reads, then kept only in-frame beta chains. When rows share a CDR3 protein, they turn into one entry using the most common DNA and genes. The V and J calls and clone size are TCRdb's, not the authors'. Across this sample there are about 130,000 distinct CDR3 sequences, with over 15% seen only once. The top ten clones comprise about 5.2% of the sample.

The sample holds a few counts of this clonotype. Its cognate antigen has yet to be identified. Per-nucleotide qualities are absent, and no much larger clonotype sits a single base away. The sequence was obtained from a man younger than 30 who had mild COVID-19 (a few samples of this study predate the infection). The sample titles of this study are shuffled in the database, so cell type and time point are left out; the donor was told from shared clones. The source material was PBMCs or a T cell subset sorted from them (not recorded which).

The CDR3 region reads CATSRNLDTQYF. The nucleotide sequence is TGTGCCACCAGCAGAAATTTGGATACGCAGTATTTT. The chain is encoded by TRBV15 joined to TRBJ2-3, with the identity of the D gene unclear. From the germline V gene (reference sequence), CDR1 is LNHNV and CDR2 is YYDKDF. The CDR3 contains 12 residues, cysteine and phenylalanine counted. Here the CDR3 DNA is all that survives: 36 bases in frame from base 1. V is shortened by 2 bases, J by 6 bases, and the region joining them spans 6 bases.